This TCR beta chain was sequenced for a study of OX40 agonist ivuxolimab in advanced cancers. Study-level background: The study reported partial responses in three patients: one hepatocellular carcinoma, two cutaneous melanoma. Study-level findings and limits: There was clonal expansion of CD4+ and CD8+ blood T cells by week 6 at 0.1 to 3.0 mg/kg. Relative to CD4+, CD8+ T cells held more expanded clones on average.

Details on this clone: Its specificity is not known.

Method: immunoSEQ multiplex PCR; TCRdb's copy keeps in-frame clones and lacks some. The table has about 10,000 clones, 76% seen once; the top ten hold approximately 21%. CDR1 and CDR2 (germline): SGDLS, YYNGEE. V was trimmed by 4 bases and J by 0 bases, leaving 13 bases between them. The CDR3 is 16 residues long. At baseline, cycle 4 day 1, and cycle 7 day 1, blood was sampled. This rearrangement joins TRBV9 to TRBJ2-2; possible D gene TRBD1, 6 bases. The sample was CD4+ or CD8+ T cells sorted from blood, taken in a trial of the OX40 agonist ivuxolimab. The receptor was isolated from an adult with an advanced solid tumor such as melanoma, head and neck, liver or kidney cancer. CDR3 DNA sequence: TGTGCCAGCAGCCAAAACAGGGTATCGAACACCGGGGAGCTGTTTTTT. Its protein is CASSQNRVSNTGELFF. Variable domain in full (rest from reference TRBV9 and TRBJ2-2): DSGVTQTPKHLITATGQRVTLRCSPRSGDLSVYWYQQSLDQGLQFLIQYYNGEERAKGNILERFSAQQFPDLHSELNLSSLELGDSALYFCASSQNRVSNTGELFFGEGSRLTVL.